A selection of T cell receptor beta chains follows, all from one sample in a study of high-grade serous ovarian cancer treatment subgroups. Profiling relied on immunoSEQ multiplex PCR, and the TCRdb table lists in-frame clones only, not all of them. The sample has roughly 29,000 clones; around four fifths are singletons. Material for sequencing was tumor tissue. Receptors originate from a human donor with high-grade serous ovarian cancer. CDR3s include the opening cysteine and the closing phenylalanine or tryptophan. D genes are given only for firm matches. Only some rows state a clone size, as once, few, many or a class for expanded clones.

cdr3_aa: CASRWGRNTEAFF
cdr3_nt: TGTGCCAGCAGATGGGGACGGAACACTGAAGCTTTCTTT
d_call: NA
clone_size: NA
j_call: TRBJ1-1
v_call: TRBV28

cdr3_aa: CASSRSRDGSYEQYF
cdr3_nt: TGTGCCAGCAGTCGGAGCCGGGACGGCTCCTACGAGCAGTACTTC
d_call: NA
clone_size: NA
j_call: TRBJ2-7
v_call: TRBV7-9

cdr3_aa: CASSLLEGVWDTEAFF
cdr3_nt: TGTGCCAGCAGTTTGCTTGAAGGGGTTTGGGACACTGAAGCTTTCTTT
d_call: NA
clone_size: NA
j_call: TRBJ1-1
v_call: TRBV28

cdr3_aa: CASSQDLRGGNIQYF
cdr3_nt: TGTGCCAGCAGCCAAGATCTAAGGGGGGGAAACATTCAGTACTTC
d_call: NA
clone_size: NA
j_call: TRBJ2-4
v_call: TRBV4-2

cdr3_aa: CASRGDVNTGELFF
cdr3_nt: TGTGCCAGCAGGGGGGACGTGAACACCGGGGAGCTGTTTTTT
d_call: NA
clone_size: NA
j_call: TRBJ2-2
v_call: TRBV6-1

cdr3_aa: CASINVGRSTDTQYF
cdr3_nt: TGTGCCAGCATCAATGTTGGCAGAAGCACAGATACGCAGTATTTT
d_call: NA
clone_size: NA
j_call: TRBJ2-3
v_call: TRBV5-6

cdr3_aa: CSVESWGGSGEQYF
cdr3_nt: TGCAGCGTTGAGAGTTGGGGGGGGTCCGGCGAGCAGTACTTC
d_call: TRBD2
clone_size: NA
j_call: TRBJ2-7
v_call: TRBV29-1

cdr3_aa: CASSLEGLTPQFF
cdr3_nt: TGTGCCAGCAGCTTAGAGGGACTCACCCCGCAGTTCTTC
d_call: NA
clone_size: once
j_call: TRBJ2-1
v_call: TRBV7-3

cdr3_aa: CASSFGIGTGGRMNTEAFF
cdr3_nt: TGTGCCAGCAGCTTTGGGATCGGGACAGGGGGCCGTATGAACACTGAAGCTTTCTTT
d_call: TRBD1
clone_size: NA
j_call: TRBJ1-1
v_call: TRBV11-2

cdr3_aa: CASSVVSGGQPEAFF
cdr3_nt: TGTGCCAGCAGCGTAGTGTCAGGGGGCCAACCTGAAGCTTTCTTT
d_call: TRBD1
clone_size: NA
j_call: TRBJ1-1
v_call: TRBV9

cdr3_aa: CASSAGSGMDEQFF
cdr3_nt: TGTGCCAGCAGTGCGGGTAGCGGGATGGATGAGCAGTTCTTC
d_call: TRBD2
clone_size: NA
j_call: TRBJ2-1
v_call: TRBV25-1

cdr3_aa: CASSFDAGDNEQFF
cdr3_nt: TGTGCCAGCAGCTTTGACGCAGGGGACAATGAGCAGTTCTTC
d_call: NA
clone_size: NA
j_call: TRBJ2-1
v_call: TRBV7-9

cdr3_aa: CASSRQDLGVGNTEAFF
cdr3_nt: TGTGCCAGCAGCAGGCAGGATCTTGGGGTAGGGAACACTGAAGCTTTCTTT
d_call: NA
clone_size: few
j_call: TRBJ1-1
v_call: TRBV21-1

cdr3_aa: CASTSGRMDSYNEQFF
cdr3_nt: TGTGCCAGTACTAGCGGGAGAATGGACTCCTACAATGAGCAGTTCTTC
d_call: TRBD2
clone_size: NA
j_call: TRBJ2-1
v_call: TRBV19

cdr3_aa: CASSLAWRSGAFF
cdr3_nt: TGTGCCAGCAGCTTAGCTTGGCGGTCTGGAGCTTTCTTT
d_call: NA
clone_size: NA
j_call: TRBJ1-1
v_call: TRBV11-2

cdr3_aa: CAIRALADYEQYF
cdr3_nt: TGTGCCATCCGGGCACTAGCGGACTACGAGCAGTACTTC
d_call: TRBD2
clone_size: NA
j_call: TRBJ2-7
v_call: TRBV10-3

cdr3_aa: CASSQGRSSYEQYF
cdr3_nt: TGTGCCAGCAGCCAGGGTAGGAGCTCCTACGAGCAGTACTTC
d_call: NA
clone_size: NA
j_call: TRBJ2-7
v_call: TRBV9

cdr3_aa: CASSEGQGRVKLFF
cdr3_nt: TGTGCCAGCAGTGAGGGACAGGGAAGAGTAAAACTGTTTTTT
d_call: TRBD1
clone_size: NA
j_call: TRBJ1-4
v_call: TRBV2

cdr3_aa: CASSFWTAKETQYF
cdr3_nt: TGTGCCAGCAGCTTCTGGACTGCCAAAGAGACCCAGTACTTC
d_call: NA
clone_size: NA
j_call: TRBJ2-5
v_call: TRBV5-6

cdr3_aa: CASSLGVNSYGYTF
cdr3_nt: TGTGCCAGCAGCTTAGGGGTCAACTCCTATGGCTACACCTTC
d_call: NA
clone_size: NA
j_call: TRBJ1-2
v_call: TRBV7-2

cdr3_aa: CAGRDGLNTEAFF
cdr3_nt: TGTGCCGGCAGAGATGGCCTGAACACTGAAGCTTTCTTT
d_call: NA
clone_size: NA
j_call: TRBJ1-1
v_call: TRBV28

cdr3_aa: CASSPAQNRDQVEKLFF
cdr3_nt: TGTGCCAGCAGCCCCGCGCAAAACCGGGACCAGGTTGAAAAACTGTTTTTT
d_call: NA
clone_size: NA
j_call: TRBJ1-4
v_call: TRBV5-6

cdr3_aa: CASVDSWGRGEKLFF
cdr3_nt: TGTGCCAGCGTAGACTCGTGGGGGCGGGGTGAAAAACTGTTTTTT
d_call: NA
clone_size: NA
j_call: TRBJ1-4
v_call: TRBV6-1

cdr3_aa: CASSLGWTSGQETQYF
cdr3_nt: TGCGCCAGCAGCTTGGGGTGGACTAGCGGGCAAGAGACCCAGTACTTC
d_call: TRBD2
clone_size: NA
j_call: TRBJ2-5
v_call: TRBV5-1

cdr3_aa: CAIQSTGTGYNEQFF
cdr3_nt: TGTGCCATACAATCGACCGGGACAGGGTACAATGAGCAGTTCTTC
d_call: TRBD1
clone_size: NA
j_call: TRBJ2-1
v_call: TRBV28

cdr3_aa: CASSLVGGRRGANEKLFF
cdr3_nt: TGTGCCAGCAGCTTAGTCGGCGGACGGCGAGGGGCTAATGAAAAACTGTTTTTT
d_call: NA
clone_size: once
j_call: TRBJ1-4
v_call: TRBV7-2

cdr3_aa: CSAGQFGAGEKLFF
cdr3_nt: TGCAGCGCCGGACAGTTCGGGGCAGGGGAAAAACTGTTTTTT
d_call: NA
clone_size: NA
j_call: TRBJ1-4
v_call: TRBV29-1

cdr3_aa: CASTPTASTLVQFF
cdr3_nt: TGTGCCAGCACCCCCACGGCGTCTACTCTGGTGCAGTTCTTC
d_call: NA
clone_size: NA
j_call: TRBJ2-1
v_call: TRBV6-5

cdr3_aa: CASSPAGDLPYNEQFF
cdr3_nt: TGTGCCAGCTCACCTGCGGGGGATCTACCCTACAATGAGCAGTTCTTC
d_call: TRBD2
clone_size: NA
j_call: TRBJ2-1
v_call: TRBV18

cdr3_aa: CASSFQGEVSYTF
cdr3_nt: TGTGCCAGCAGCTTTCAGGGGGAGGTTAGCTACACCTTC
d_call: TRBD1
clone_size: few
j_call: TRBJ1-2
v_call: TRBV7-9

cdr3_aa: CATRGGTEIYGYTF
cdr3_nt: TGTGCCACAAGGGGGGGGACGGAGATCTATGGCTACACCTTC
d_call: NA
clone_size: few
j_call: TRBJ1-2
v_call: TRBV6-5

cdr3_aa: CASSLHQQGAQFF
cdr3_nt: TGTGCCAGCAGTCTGCACCAACAGGGAGCCCAGTTCTTC
d_call: NA
clone_size: NA
j_call: TRBJ2-1
v_call: TRBV27

cdr3_aa: CASNKDRVNTGELFF
cdr3_nt: TGTGCCAGCAATAAAGACAGGGTCAACACCGGGGAGCTGTTTTTT
d_call: TRBD1
clone_size: NA
j_call: TRBJ2-2
v_call: TRBV2